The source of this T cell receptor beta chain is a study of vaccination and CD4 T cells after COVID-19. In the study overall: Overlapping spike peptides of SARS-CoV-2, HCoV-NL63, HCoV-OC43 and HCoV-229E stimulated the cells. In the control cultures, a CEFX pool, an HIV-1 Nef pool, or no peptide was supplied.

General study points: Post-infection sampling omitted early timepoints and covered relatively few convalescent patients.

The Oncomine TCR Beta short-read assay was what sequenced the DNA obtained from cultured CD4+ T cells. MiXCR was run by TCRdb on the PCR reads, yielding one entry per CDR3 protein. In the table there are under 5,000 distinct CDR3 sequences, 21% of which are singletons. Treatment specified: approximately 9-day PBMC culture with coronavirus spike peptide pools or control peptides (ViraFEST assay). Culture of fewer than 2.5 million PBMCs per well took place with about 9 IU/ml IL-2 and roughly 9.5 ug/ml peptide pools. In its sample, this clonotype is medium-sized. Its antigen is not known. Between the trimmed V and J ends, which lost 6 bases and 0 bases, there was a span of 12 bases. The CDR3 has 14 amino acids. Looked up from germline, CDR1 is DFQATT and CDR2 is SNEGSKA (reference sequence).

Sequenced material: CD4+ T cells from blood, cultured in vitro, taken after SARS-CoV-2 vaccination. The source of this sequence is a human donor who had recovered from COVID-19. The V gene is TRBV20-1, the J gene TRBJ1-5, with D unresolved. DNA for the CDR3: TGCAGTGCGCATAAAGACGGTAGCAATCAGCCCCAGCATTTT. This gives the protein CSAHKDGSNQPQHF.